This TCR beta chain was recovered during a study of technical replicates of blood from several donors. The method was immunoSEQ multiplex PCR; TCRdb's version includes in-frame clones alone and lacks a portion of them. The table has under 55,000 clones, roughly 95% seen once. The receptor was isolated from a human donor in good health. The sequenced sample was T cells isolated from PBMCs.

The CDR3 sequence is CASSDRRRADEQFF. In DNA, the CDR3 is TGTGCCAGCAGTGATAGGAGGAGGGCGGATGAGCAGTTCTTC. J is TRBJ2-1 and V is TRBV6-1; TRBD2 might be the D (6 bases). Trimming cost V 3 bases and J 8 bases, with 14 bases left between them. Germline CDR1 reads MNHNS; CDR2 reads SASEGT. The CDR3 is 14 amino acids.